Sequencing of this T cell receptor (beta chain) was carried out in a study of PD-L1 blockade in urothelial cancer. Assay: immunoSEQ multiplex PCR; the TCRdb copy retains only in-frame clones and omits some. The table has approximately 50,000 clones, about 86% seen once. The sample's time point: pretreatment peripheral blood. Germline CDR1 and CDR2: SQVTM and ANQGSEA. With 6 bases clipped from V and 6 bases from J, the junction kept 2 bases outside the gene matches. This CDR3 is built from 11 residues. The material sequenced was PBMCs, taken around atezolizumab (anti-PD-L1) treatment. The clonotype was recovered from a man in his 70s with urothelial cancer. The chain has TRBV29-1 and TRBJ1-1; 9 bases agree with TRBD1. Written as DNA, the CDR3 is TGCAGCGTGGACAGGGGCTCTGAAGCTTTCTTT. It encodes CSVDRGSEAFF.